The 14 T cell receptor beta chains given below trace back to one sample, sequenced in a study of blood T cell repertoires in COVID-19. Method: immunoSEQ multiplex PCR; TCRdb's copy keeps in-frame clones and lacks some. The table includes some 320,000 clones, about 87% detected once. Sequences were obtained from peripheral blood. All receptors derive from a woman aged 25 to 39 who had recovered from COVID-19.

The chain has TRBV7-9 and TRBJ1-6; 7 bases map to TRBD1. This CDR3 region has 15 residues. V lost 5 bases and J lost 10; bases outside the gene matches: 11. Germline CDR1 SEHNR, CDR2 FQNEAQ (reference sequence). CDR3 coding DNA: TGTGCCAGCAGCATTTCGACAGGGAACGAATCACCCCTCCACTTT. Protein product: CASSISTGNESPLHF.

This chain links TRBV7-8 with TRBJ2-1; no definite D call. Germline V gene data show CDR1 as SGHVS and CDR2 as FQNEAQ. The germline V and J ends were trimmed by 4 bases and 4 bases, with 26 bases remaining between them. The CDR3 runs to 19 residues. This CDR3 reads CASSSHPHDITLPYNEQFF. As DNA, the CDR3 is TGTGCCAGCAGCTCCCACCCCCATGACATCACCTTACCATACAATGAGCAGTTCTTC.

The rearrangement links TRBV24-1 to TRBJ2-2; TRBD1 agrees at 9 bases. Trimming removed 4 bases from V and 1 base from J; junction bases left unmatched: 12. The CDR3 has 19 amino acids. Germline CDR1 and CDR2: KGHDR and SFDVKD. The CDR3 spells CATSEPRTGGLLNTGELFF. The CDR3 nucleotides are TGTGCCACCAGTGAGCCTCGAACAGGGGGCCTTTTGAACACCGGGGAGCTGTTTTTT.

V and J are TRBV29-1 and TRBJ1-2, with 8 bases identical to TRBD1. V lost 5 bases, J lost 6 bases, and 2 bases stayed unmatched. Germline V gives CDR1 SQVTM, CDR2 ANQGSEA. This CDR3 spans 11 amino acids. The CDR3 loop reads CSVRTGHGYTF. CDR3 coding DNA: TGCAGCGTTCGGACAGGGCATGGCTACACCTTC.

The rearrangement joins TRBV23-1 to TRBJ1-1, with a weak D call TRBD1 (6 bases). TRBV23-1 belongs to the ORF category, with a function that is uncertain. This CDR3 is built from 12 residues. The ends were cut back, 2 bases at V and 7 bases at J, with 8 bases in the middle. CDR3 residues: CASSQQDSEAFF. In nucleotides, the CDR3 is TGCGCCAGCAGTCAACAGGACAGTGAAGCTTTCTTT.

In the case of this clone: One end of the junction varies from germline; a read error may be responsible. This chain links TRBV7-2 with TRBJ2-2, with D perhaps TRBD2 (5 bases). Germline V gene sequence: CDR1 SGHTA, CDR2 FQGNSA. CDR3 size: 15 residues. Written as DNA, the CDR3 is TGTGCCACCAGCTCCGAGGGATGGGGCACCGGGGAGCTGTTTTTT. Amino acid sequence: CATSSEGWGTGELFF.

This CDR3 is CSVGTVYGYTF. The CDR3 DNA reads TGCAGCGTTGGGACAGTGTATGGCTACACCTTC. The gene calls are TRBV29-1 and TRBJ1-2; weak D call: TRBD1 (6 bases). The CDR3 covers 11 residues. Germline V gene lookup returns CDR1 SQVTM and CDR2 ANQGSEA. The germline V and J ends were trimmed by 4 bases and 5 bases, with 8 bases remaining between them.

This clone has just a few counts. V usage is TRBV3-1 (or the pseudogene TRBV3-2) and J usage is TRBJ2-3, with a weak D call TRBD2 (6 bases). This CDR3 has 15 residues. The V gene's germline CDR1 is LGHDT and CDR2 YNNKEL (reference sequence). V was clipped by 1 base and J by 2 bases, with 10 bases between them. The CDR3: CASSQGDSITDTQYF. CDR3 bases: TGTGCCAGCAGCCAAGGGGACTCAATCACAGATACGCAGTATTTT.

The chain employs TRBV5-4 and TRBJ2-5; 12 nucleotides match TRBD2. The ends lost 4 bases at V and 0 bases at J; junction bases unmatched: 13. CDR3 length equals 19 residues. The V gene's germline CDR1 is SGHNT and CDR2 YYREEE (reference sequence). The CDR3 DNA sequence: TGTGCCAGCAGCGGGATTCGGACTAGCGGGGAACCGTACCAAGAGACCCAGTACTTC. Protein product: CASSGIRTSGEPYQETQYF.

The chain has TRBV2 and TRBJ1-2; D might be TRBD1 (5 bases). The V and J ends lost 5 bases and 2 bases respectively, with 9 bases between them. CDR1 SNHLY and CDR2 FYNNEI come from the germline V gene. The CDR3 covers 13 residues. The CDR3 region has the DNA TGTGCCAGCAGTAGGGCAGGGAACTATGGCTACACCTTC. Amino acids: CASSRAGNYGYTF. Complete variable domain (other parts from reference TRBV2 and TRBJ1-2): EPEVTQTPSHQVTQMGQEVILRCVPISNHLYFYWYRQILGQKVEFLVSFYNNEISEKSEIFDDQFSVERPDGSNFTLKIRSTKLEDSAMYFCASSRAGNYGYTFGSGTRLTVV.

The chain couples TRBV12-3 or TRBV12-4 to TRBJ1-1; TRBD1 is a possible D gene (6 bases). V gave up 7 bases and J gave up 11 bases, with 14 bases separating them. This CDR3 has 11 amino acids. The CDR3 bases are TGTGCCAGCATCGAGACAGGTCTGGCTTTCTTT. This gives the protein CASIETGLAFF.

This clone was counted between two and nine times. CDR3 protein: CATSDMDRSGNTGELFF. The CDR3, as DNA: TGTGCCACCAGTGACATGGACCGATCGGGAAACACCGGGGAGCTGTTTTTT. The V gene is TRBV24-1, the J gene TRBJ2-2, with D possibly TRBD2 on 5 matching bases. Germline CDR1 reads KGHDR; CDR2 reads SFDVKD. The CDR3 covers 17 residues. The V end lost 4 bases, the J end lost 2 bases, and 16 bases lay between the germline ends.

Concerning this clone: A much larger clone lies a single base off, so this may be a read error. The CDR3 region is CASRDSSGANVLTF. DNA of the CDR3: TGTGCCAGCAGGGACAGCTCTGGGGCCAACGTCCTGACTTTC. The genes are TRBV14 and TRBJ2-6, with D possibly being TRBD1 (6 bases). The CDR3 sequence is 14 residues long. Germline V CDR1 and CDR2: SGHDN, FVKESK. V was pared by 6 bases and J by 0 bases, with 6 bases between.

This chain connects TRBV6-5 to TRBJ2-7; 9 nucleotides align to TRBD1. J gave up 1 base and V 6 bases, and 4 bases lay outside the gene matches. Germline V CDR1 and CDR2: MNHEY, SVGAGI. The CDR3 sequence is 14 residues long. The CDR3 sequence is CASSTGGRSYEQYF. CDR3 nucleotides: TGTGCCAGCAGCACAGGGGGCAGGTCCTACGAGCAGTACTTC.